Listed below are T cell receptor beta chains from one sample, sequenced in a study of vaccination and CD4 T cells after COVID-19. These receptors lack a known antigen. Using its own MiXCR run on the PCR reads, TCRdb lists one record per CDR3 protein. Of some 15,000 distinct CDR3 sequences listed, 30% to 45% are singletons. The sample comprised cultured CD4+ T cells from blood. These TCRs come from a human donor with COVID-19. The CDR3 runs from the conserved cysteine through the conserved F or W. The D gene is left open where the match is weak. The size of a clone is reported for some rows only, either as once, few or many, or as a class for expanded clones.

cdr3_nt	cdr3_aa	v_call	j_call	d_call	clone_size
TGTGCCAGTAGTATGTATAGGGGTGGCAATCAGCCCCAGCATTTT	CASSMYRGGNQPQHF	TRBV19	TRBJ1-5	.	few
TGCAGTGCTAGCCGGGACAGGAGAATAAGCAATCAGCCCCAGCATTTT	CSASRDRRISNQPQHF	TRBV20-1	TRBJ1-5	TRBD1	.
TGTGCCAGCAGTCCAGGGCTAATAAATTACGAGCAGTACTTC	CASSPGLINYEQYF	TRBV4-2	TRBJ2-7	.	.
TGTGCCAGCAGCTACCGGGGCGGGGGGGCCTGGAATGAGCAGTTCTTC	CASSYRGGGAWNEQFF	TRBV11-3	TRBJ2-1	TRBD2	.
TGTGCCAGCAGAGACGACAGGGTTGACGAGCAGTACTTC	CASRDDRVDEQYF	TRBV6-1	TRBJ2-7	TRBD1	.
TGTGCCAGCAGCCAAGAAGCCCTGCGGAGTGAGCAGTTCTTC	CASSQEALRSEQFF	TRBV14	TRBJ2-1	.	once
TGCAGTGCTAGAGATCTAGCAATAAGCACAGATACGCAGTATTTT	CSARDLAISTDTQYF	TRBV20-1	TRBJ2-3	.	.
TGTGCCAGCTTACCTGGACAGGGGAGGAACTATGGCTACACCTTC	CASLPGQGRNYGYTF	TRBV7-2	TRBJ1-2	TRBD1	medium-sized
TGTGCCAGCAGCTTAGGGGGGGTGGGCCTGGGTTCACCCCTCCACTTT	CASSLGGVGLGSPLHF	TRBV7-2	TRBJ1-6	.	once
TGTGCCAGCAGTCAGAACCCCAGGCAGGGGGATCCGGATACGCAGTATTTT	CASSQNPRQGDPDTQYF	TRBV7-8	TRBJ2-3	TRBD1	.
TGTGCCATCAGTGAGCATCGACAGGGGGCGGCTCTCCACTTT	CAISEHRQGAALHF	TRBV10-3	TRBJ1-6	TRBD1	once
TGTGCCAGCTCACTATCACAGGGCCGGGCTAAGAGTTCGAACACTGAAGCTTTCTTT	CASSLSQGRAKSSNTEAFF	TRBV18	TRBJ1-1	.	.
TGTGCCAGCAGTTCCCCGACTAGCGGGGGACCCTACGAGCAGTACTTC	CASSSPTSGGPYEQYF	TRBV27	TRBJ2-7	TRBD2	.
TGTGCCAGCAGCTCCGAGCAGCGGGGGGTTCCCGGGGAGCTGTTTTTT	CASSSEQRGVPGELFF	TRBV7-2	TRBJ2-2	TRBD2	.
TGTGCCAGCAGCCCCTTAGGGACTAGCGGGGGGGCCCCCTACAATGAGCAGTTCTTC	CASSPLGTSGGAPYNEQFF	TRBV7-3	TRBJ2-1	TRBD2	.
TGCAGTGCTAGGAACCGGGACAGGGCCACAGATACGCAGTATTTT	CSARNRDRATDTQYF	TRBV20-1	TRBJ2-3	TRBD1	.
TGTGCCAGTGGGTCCCGGGACATTTTTGGCACCATATATTTT	CASGSRDIFGTIYF	TRBV19	TRBJ1-3	.	.
TGTGCCAGCAGCTTGGGGCTAGCGGGGGCAGATACGCAGTATTTT	CASSLGLAGADTQYF	TRBV5-4	TRBJ2-3	TRBD2	few
TGTGCCTGGACTCGGGACAGGGGCGACCTTCGTGGCTACACCTTC	CAWTRDRGDLRGYTF	TRBV30	TRBJ1-2	TRBD1	few
TGTGCCAGCGCCCCTGCGGGGGGGCAAGAGACCCAGTACTTC	CASAPAGGQETQYF	TRBV18	TRBJ2-5	TRBD2	.
TGTGCCAGCAGTTTAGGGACGGAGCGCAATCAGCCCCAGCATTTT	CASSLGTERNQPQHF	TRBV12-3/TRBV12-4	TRBJ1-5	.	few
TGTGCTACCGCGGACAGGGGCGCCACCTACGAGCAGTACTTC	CATADRGATYEQYF	TRBV19	TRBJ2-7	TRBD1	.
TGTGCCTGGAGAGTAATGGGGTCTAGCACAGATACGCAGTATTTT	CAWRVMGSSTDTQYF	TRBV30	TRBJ2-3	.	few
TGTGCCAGCAGTTACGGGCAGGGGGCCTACGAGCAGTACTTC	CASSYGQGAYEQYF	TRBV6-5	TRBJ2-7	TRBD1	.
TGTGCCAGCAGCCCCAGGGGACAGATGAACACTGAAGCTTTCTTT	CASSPRGQMNTEAFF	TRBV11-2	TRBJ1-1	TRBD1	.
TGTGCCATCAGTGTAGAGAATAACTATGGCTACACCTTC	CAISVENNYGYTF	TRBV10-3	TRBJ1-2	.	.
TGTGCCAGCAGCTTGAAGATGGGACTAGCGGGGAACGAGCAGTACTTC	CASSLKMGLAGNEQYF	TRBV5-4	TRBJ2-7	TRBD2	.
TGTGCCAGCAGCTTCCAGTATAATTCACCCCTCCACTTT	CASSFQYNSPLHF	TRBV7-2	TRBJ1-6	.	few
TGTGCCAGTAGTAATAACGGGGGGCAAACTGAAGCTTTCTTT	CASSNNGGQTEAFF	TRBV19	TRBJ1-1	.	few
TGTGCCTGGACCGGTCGCAACTATGGCTACACCTTC	CAWTGRNYGYTF	TRBV30	TRBJ1-2	.	.
TGTGCCAGCAGTGCCAGGGTAACTGAAGCTTTCTTT	CASSARVTEAFF	TRBV2	TRBJ1-1	.	.
TGTGCCAGCAGCAAAGAAGGACTAGCGGGATACAATGAGCAGTTCTTC	CASSKEGLAGYNEQFF	TRBV21-1	TRBJ2-1	.	.
TGTGCCAGCAGCTTTGGCCTTCTAGCGGGGGGCTACAATGAGCAGTTCTTC	CASSFGLLAGGYNEQFF	TRBV7-2	TRBJ2-1	TRBD2	.
TGTGCCAGCAGCACCCGACAGGGCCCCTATGGCTACACCTTC	CASSTRQGPYGYTF	TRBV11-3	TRBJ1-2	TRBD1	few
TGTGCCAGCACAGGGGCGAGACAGGGTGTTTCATTAGGCAATGAGCAGTTCTTC	CASTGARQGVSLGNEQFF	TRBV7-8	TRBJ2-1	TRBD1	.
TGTGCCAGCAGTTACAGGGGGTATGGCTACACCTTC	CASSYRGYGYTF	TRBV6-5	TRBJ1-2	.	.
TGTGCCAGCAGCCCCCGGATGAGACAGGGCTATGGCTACACCTTC	CASSPRMRQGYGYTF	TRBV11-2	TRBJ1-2	TRBD1	large
TGTGCCAGCAGTTCTGCCACCGGGGAGCTGTTTTTT	CASSSATGELFF	TRBV28	TRBJ2-2	.	.
TGTGCCAGCAGCACGCTCAGGGGTAATGAGCAGTTCTTC	CASSTLRGNEQFF	TRBV7-9	TRBJ2-1	.	.
TGTGCCAGCAGCCAAGATCGGGGAGGGACATATGGCTACACCTTC	CASSQDRGGTYGYTF	TRBV4-2	TRBJ1-2	.	.
TGTGCCAGCAGCGCGACAGGGAACACCGGGGAGCTGTTTTTT	CASSATGNTGELFF	TRBV11-3	TRBJ2-2	.	.
TGCAGCGTTGACCCATCAGGCTCTGGAAACACCATATATTTT	CSVDPSGSGNTIYF	TRBV29-1	TRBJ1-3	.	.
TGTGCCAGCTCACCACTGGACAGAGATGGCTACACCTTC	CASSPLDRDGYTF	TRBV18	TRBJ1-2	.	few
TGTGCCAGCAGCCAAGCGGCCGGGGCGAACACTGAAGCTTTCTTT	CASSQAAGANTEAFF	TRBV14	TRBJ1-1	.	.
TGTGCCAGCATGCGGATCCAGGGGAACACTGAAGCTTTCTTT	CASMRIQGNTEAFF	TRBV6-1	TRBJ1-1	.	few
TGTGCCAGCAGCTTAGCCCGGGACTCCCGGGAGACCCAGTACTTC	CASSLARDSRETQYF	TRBV7-9	TRBJ2-5	.	.
TGTGCCAGCAGTGAAGTGGGGGTTCGGGGCTACACCTTC	CASSEVGVRGYTF	TRBV6-1	TRBJ1-2	.	few
TGTGCCAGCAGGGGGGAGCGGTTGGGGGGTACGCAGTATTTT	CASRGERLGGTQYF	TRBV2	TRBJ2-3	.	.
TGCGCCAGCAGCAGATATGAAATAGATACGCAGTATTTT	CASSRYEIDTQYF	TRBV5-1	TRBJ2-3	.	.
TGTGCCAGCAGAACTTCAGGAAACATGAACACTGAAGCTTTCTTT	CASRTSGNMNTEAFF	TRBV6-1	TRBJ1-1	.	.
TGCAGTGCACCGGGACAGACTATGAACACTGAAGCTTTCTTT	CSAPGQTMNTEAFF	TRBV20-1	TRBJ1-1	TRBD1	.
TGTGCCAGCAGTTTGGGTAGCGGCAATCAGCCCCAGCATTTT	CASSLGSGNQPQHF	TRBV27	TRBJ1-5	.	few
TGTGCCAGCCGCCCCGGACTAGCGGTTCTTGATACGCAGTATTTT	CASRPGLAVLDTQYF	TRBV5-6	TRBJ2-3	TRBD2	.